The rows below give T cell receptor beta chains drawn from one sample of a study of T-cell reconstitution after alpha-beta-depleted transplantation in children. TCRdb reprocessed the PCR reads with MiXCR, giving one entry per CDR3 protein. Among some 490,000 distinct CDR3 sequences listed, around an eighth were seen once. This material consisted of PBMCs from the stem cell graft donor, taken from the stem cell graft. These TCRs come from a human donor who donated a stem cell graft to a child with combined immunodeficiency. Each CDR3 is given without its conserved first and last residue. Each record gives: V gene, clone size, CDR3 length, CDR3 protein. Size is omitted from some rows. Given values are once, few, many or a class for expanded clones.

TRBV7-2,few,12,ASSLGTISNEQF
TRBV6-8,many,11,ASPGPRSDTQY
TRBV4-2,.,15,ASSLGLAGVFRGELF
TRBV27,.,16,ASSFQAPGQGYNQPQH
TRBV27,many,11,ASSFRGRTEAF
TRBV29-1,.,10,SIRDDSYEQY
TRBV11-2,few,12,ASSSGQDWETQY
TRBV24-1,many,13,ATSDFLGAYNEQF
TRBV4-3,once,11,ASSPDITYEQY
TRBV6-2/TRBV6-3,.,10,ASKRWEETQY
TRBV12-3/TRBV12-4,.,15,ASSLYHLSGAIPARF
TRBV20-1,.,16,SASGGPRGTGSSYEQY
TRBV12-3/TRBV12-4,many,15,ASSFTSGRSGANVLT
TRBV24-1,few,11,ATSELGDQPQH
TRBV12-3/TRBV12-4,.,12,ASRPRDSYSPLH
TRBV12-3/TRBV12-4,few,13,ASSLGGQYTDTQY
TRBV25-1,few,11,ASITTERNEQF
TRBV24-1,.,11,ATSDPTLGEQF
TRBV12-3/TRBV12-4,.,13,ASSLLRGANYGYT
TRBV7-9,.,14,ASSPGGTSLQETQY
TRBV3-1,.,14,ASSHRLAGSTDTQY
TRBV3-1,.,15,ASRATYDRRSTDTQY
TRBV4-3,few,15,ASSLHRTRLYIGEQY
TRBV6-2/TRBV6-3,many,10,ASSAVSYEQY
TRBV24-1,.,14,ATSDLRGGKYNEQF
TRBV4-3,few,17,ASSQDLIPVGYGDTEAF
TRBV7-8,.,14,ASSPLGRLGTGELF
TRBV4-3,many,10,ASSQGVDTQY
TRBV12-3/TRBV12-4,.,14,ASSPSDGSEQETQY
TRBV19,.,11,ASIEGNTGELF